This record concerns one TCR beta chain sequence. Authors' processing steps: Estimated nucleated cell counts came from reference gene primer amplification. TCRdb's copy holds only in-frame clones and misses some; the assay was immunoSEQ multiplex PCR. That table gives V, J and clone size, and the DNA gave D and trimming. The data contain over 110,000 clones, nearly 90% of them singletons. This specimen comes from a study of blood T cell repertoires in COVID-19. Turning to the study itself: Collection of acute and convalescent COVID-19 samples took place in the United States, Italy and Spain.

V lost 6 bases, J lost 1 base, and 12 bases lay in between. The CDR3 has 14 residues. The germline V gene has CDR1 SNHLY and CDR2 FYNNEI. Sequencing was carried out using peripheral blood. The chain is built from TRBV2 and TRBJ1-1; D is unresolved. The clonotype comes from a man between 65 and 79 years old with acute or convalescent COVID-19. CDR3 in DNA: TGTGCCAGCAGGGAACAGCGAACGAACACTGAAGCTTTCTTT. Encoded protein: CASREQRTNTEAFF.